This T cell receptor (beta chain) appears in the sequencing data of a study of long-term antiretroviral therapy in people with HIV. Study-wide points: An increase in diversity followed ART, yet levels stayed below transplant donor controls. Repertoires from HIV showed CDR3 length ranges narrower than those of controls. Information on adherence, resistance and therapy changes was unavailable.

Assay version v3.0 of immunoSEQ was used, and it was run at survey level. TCRdb's table, derived via immunoSEQ multiplex PCR, lists solely in-frame clones and lacks some. The table shows around 20,000 clones, with 78% occurring only once. A note on this clone: As yet, its antigen is unknown.

Sequenced here: unsorted PBMCs, sampled at the start of antiretroviral therapy, before treatment. This clonotype originated in a woman aged 40 to 50 with HIV.

The CDR3 DNA follows: TGTGCCATCAGTGAGTTTAGGGACAAGAACACTGAAGCTTTCTTT. Translation: CAISEFRDKNTEAFF. This chain connects TRBV10-3 to TRBJ1-1; maybe TRBD1 (6 bases). Trimming left V 1 base short and J 1 base short, with 10 bases between. Germline V gene sequence: CDR1 ENHRY, CDR2 SYGVKD. This CDR3 contains 15 residues.